This is a list of T cell receptor beta chains from one sample in a study. TCRdb re-derived calls from the 5' RACE reads in MiXCR, one entry per CDR3 protein. The data hold 40,000 to 55,000 distinct CDR3 sequences, with around a fifth observed a single time. Sequenced material: Tregs sorted from a lymph node. These receptors all come from a female donor with breast cancer. CDR3s include the opening cysteine and the closing phenylalanine or tryptophan. The D gene is left open where the match is weak. Rows may omit the clone size; those that give it use once, few, many or a size class.

CDR3 DNA	CDR3 protein	J gene	V gene	D gene	clone size
TGTGCCAGCAGTGAACGAACAGGGAACTCTAAGGCCAACGTCCTGACTTTC	CASSERTGNSKANVLTF	TRBJ2-6	TRBV25-1	-	-
TGCGCCAGCAGCCCGGGCAACAGGATGGGGAATGAAAAACTGTTTTTT	CASSPGNRMGNEKLFF	TRBJ1-4	TRBV4-1	-	few
TGTGCCATCAAGGACAGGCAGAACACTGAAGCTTTCTTT	CAIKDRQNTEAFF	TRBJ1-1	TRBV10-3	TRBD1	-
TGTGCCAGCAGTGGTAGCGGGCAAAGCACAGATACGCAGTATTTT	CASSGSGQSTDTQYF	TRBJ2-3	TRBV2	TRBD2	few
TGTGCCAGCAGTTTCTGGGGATCGAACACTGAAGCGTTCTTT	CASSFWGSNTEAFF	TRBJ1-1	TRBV28	-	-
TGTGCCAGCAGTGTGACAGTGTCCTACGAGCAGTACTTC	CASSVTVSYEQYF	TRBJ2-7	TRBV7-9	-	-
TGTGCCAGCAGTTTAAACGCCAATCAGCCCCAGCATTTT	CASSLNANQPQHF	TRBJ1-5	TRBV12-3/TRBV12-4	-	many
TGCGCCAGCAGCCAAACTAGCGGGAGAAGGTCGGAGTTCTTC	CASSQTSGRRSEFF	TRBJ2-1	TRBV4-1	TRBD2	many
TGTGCCAGCAGCTTAGACTCGGGCCAAATCGAGACCCAGTACTTC	CASSLDSGQIETQYF	TRBJ2-5	TRBV7-3	-	many
TGTGCCGGCAGGGGATTAAATTCACCCCTCCACTTT	CAGRGLNSPLHF	TRBJ1-6	TRBV6-1	-	-
TGTGCCAGCAGCCCCTATTTGGGCCAGACCCAGTACTTC	CASSPYLGQTQYF	TRBJ2-5	TRBV5-8	-	many
TGTGCCAGCAGTTTAAGCAGCGGTTTCGGGCATGAGCAGTTCTTC	CASSLSSGFGHEQFF	TRBJ2-1	TRBV27	-	-
TGTGCCAGCAGCCTGGACATGAGCACAGATACGCAGTATTTT	CASSLDMSTDTQYF	TRBJ2-3	TRBV7-2	-	few
TGCAGTGCTAGAAGCGGGAGAAGCAATGAGCAGTTCTTC	CSARSGRSNEQFF	TRBJ2-1	TRBV20-1	TRBD2	few
TGTGCCAGCAGCTTTAGACTAGCGGGACAAGAGACCCAGTACTTC	CASSFRLAGQETQYF	TRBJ2-5	TRBV12-3/TRBV12-4	TRBD2	-
TGTGCCAGCAGCGGGACAGCCAAAATTTCACCCCTCCACTTT	CASSGTAKISPLHF	TRBJ1-6	TRBV2	TRBD1	few
TGTGCCAGCAGCGCCGGGACAGGGGACACAGATACGCAGTATTTT	CASSAGTGDTDTQYF	TRBJ2-3	TRBV9	TRBD1	few
TGTGCCAGCTCGGGGGTCCGTCGACCGATACTTGGAAACACCATATATTTT	CASSGVRRPILGNTIYF	TRBJ1-3	TRBV18	-	once
TGTGCCAGTAGTATGTCGCAAAATCCCAATCAGCCCCAGCATTTT	CASSMSQNPNQPQHF	TRBJ1-5	TRBV19	-	-